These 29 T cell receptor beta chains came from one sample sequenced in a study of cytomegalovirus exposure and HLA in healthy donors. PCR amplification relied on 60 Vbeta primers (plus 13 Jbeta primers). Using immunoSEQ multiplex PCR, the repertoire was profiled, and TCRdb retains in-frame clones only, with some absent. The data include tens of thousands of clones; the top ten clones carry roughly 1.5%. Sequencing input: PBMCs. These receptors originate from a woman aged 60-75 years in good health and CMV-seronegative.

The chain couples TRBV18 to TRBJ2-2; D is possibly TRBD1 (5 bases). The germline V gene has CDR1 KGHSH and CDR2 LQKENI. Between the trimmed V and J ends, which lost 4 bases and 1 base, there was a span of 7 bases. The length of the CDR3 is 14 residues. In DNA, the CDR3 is TGTGCCAGCTCACTTAGGGGGAACACCGGGGAGCTGTTTTTT. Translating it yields CASSLRGNTGELFF.

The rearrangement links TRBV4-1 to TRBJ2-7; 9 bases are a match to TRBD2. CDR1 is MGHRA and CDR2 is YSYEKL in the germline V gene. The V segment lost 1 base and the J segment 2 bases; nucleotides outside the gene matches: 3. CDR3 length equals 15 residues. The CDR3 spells CASSQVAGVPYEQYF. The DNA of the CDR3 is TGCGCCAGCAGCCAAGTAGCGGGAGTGCCCTACGAGCAGTACTTC.

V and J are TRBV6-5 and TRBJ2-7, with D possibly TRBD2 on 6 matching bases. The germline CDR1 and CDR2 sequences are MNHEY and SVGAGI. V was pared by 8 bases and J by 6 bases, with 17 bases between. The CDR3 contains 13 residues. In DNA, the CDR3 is TGTGCCAGCTGCCCTCGACTAGGGCGCGAGCAGTACTTC. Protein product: CASCPRLGREQYF.

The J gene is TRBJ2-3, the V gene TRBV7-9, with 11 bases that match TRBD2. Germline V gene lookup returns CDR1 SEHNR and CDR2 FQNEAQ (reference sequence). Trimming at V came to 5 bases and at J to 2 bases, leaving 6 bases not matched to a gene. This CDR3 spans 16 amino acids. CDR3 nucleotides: TGTGCCAGCAGCCGTGAACTAGCGGGGGACACAGATACGCAGTATTTT. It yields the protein CASSRELAGDTDTQYF.

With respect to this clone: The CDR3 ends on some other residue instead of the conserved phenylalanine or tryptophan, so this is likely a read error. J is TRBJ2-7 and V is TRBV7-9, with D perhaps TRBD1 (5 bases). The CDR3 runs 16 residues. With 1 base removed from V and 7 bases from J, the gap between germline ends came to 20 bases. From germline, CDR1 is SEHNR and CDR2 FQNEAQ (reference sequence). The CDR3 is CASSLGVASQGGEQYL. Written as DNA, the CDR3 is TGTGCCAGCAGCTTAGGTGTCGCGAGTCAGGGTGGAGAGCAGTACCTC.

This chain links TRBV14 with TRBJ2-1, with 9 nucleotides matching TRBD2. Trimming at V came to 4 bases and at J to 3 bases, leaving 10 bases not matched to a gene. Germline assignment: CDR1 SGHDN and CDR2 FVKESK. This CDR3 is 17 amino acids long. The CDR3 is CASSPRTSSGSYNEQFF. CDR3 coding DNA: TGTGCCAGCAGCCCAAGGACAAGTAGCGGGAGCTACAATGAGCAGTTCTTC. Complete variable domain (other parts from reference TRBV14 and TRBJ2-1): EAGVTQFPSHSVIEKGQTVTLRCDPISGHDNLYWYRRVMGKEIKFLLHFVKESKQDESGMPNNRFLAERTGGTYSTLKVQPAELEDSGVYFCASSPRTSSGSYNEQFFGPGTRLTVL.

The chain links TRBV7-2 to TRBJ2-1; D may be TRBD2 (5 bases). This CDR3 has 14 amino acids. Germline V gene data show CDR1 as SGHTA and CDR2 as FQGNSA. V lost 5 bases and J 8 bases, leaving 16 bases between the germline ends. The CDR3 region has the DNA TGTGCCAGCAGCCCCCTCGGCGGGTCGCATGAGCAGTTCTTC. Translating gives CASSPLGGSHEQFF.

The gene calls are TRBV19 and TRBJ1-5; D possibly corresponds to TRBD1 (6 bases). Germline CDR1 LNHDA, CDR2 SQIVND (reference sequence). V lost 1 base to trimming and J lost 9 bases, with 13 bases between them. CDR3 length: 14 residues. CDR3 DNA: TGTGCCAGTAGTATAGGAGGTTCGACAGGGCCCCAGCATTTT. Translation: CASSIGGSTGPQHF.

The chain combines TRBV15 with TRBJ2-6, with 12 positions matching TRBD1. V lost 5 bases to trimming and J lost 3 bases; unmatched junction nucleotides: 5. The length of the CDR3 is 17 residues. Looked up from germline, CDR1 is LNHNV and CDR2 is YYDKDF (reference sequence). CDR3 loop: CATSSRDRGHGANVLTF. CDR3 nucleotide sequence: TGTGCCACCAGCTCCCGGGACAGGGGGCATGGGGCCAACGTCCTGACTTTC.

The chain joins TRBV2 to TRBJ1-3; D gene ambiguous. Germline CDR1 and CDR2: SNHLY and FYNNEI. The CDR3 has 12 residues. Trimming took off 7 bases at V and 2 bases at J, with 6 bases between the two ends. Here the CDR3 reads CASTGAGNTIYF. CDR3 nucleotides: TGTGCCAGCACCGGGGCTGGAAACACCATATATTTT.

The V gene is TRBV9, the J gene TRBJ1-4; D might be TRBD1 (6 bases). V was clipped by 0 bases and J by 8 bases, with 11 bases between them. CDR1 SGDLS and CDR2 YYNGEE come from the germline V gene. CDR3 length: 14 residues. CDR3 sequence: CASSVDVQGEKLFF. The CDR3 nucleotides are TGTGCCAGCAGCGTAGACGTCCAGGGGGAAAAACTGTTTTTT.

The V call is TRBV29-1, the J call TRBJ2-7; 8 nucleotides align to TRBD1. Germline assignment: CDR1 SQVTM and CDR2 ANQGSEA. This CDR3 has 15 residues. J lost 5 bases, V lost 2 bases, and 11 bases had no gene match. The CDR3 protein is CSVESTLQGAHEQYF. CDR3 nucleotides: TGCAGCGTTGAAAGTACCCTCCAGGGGGCTCACGAGCAGTACTTC.

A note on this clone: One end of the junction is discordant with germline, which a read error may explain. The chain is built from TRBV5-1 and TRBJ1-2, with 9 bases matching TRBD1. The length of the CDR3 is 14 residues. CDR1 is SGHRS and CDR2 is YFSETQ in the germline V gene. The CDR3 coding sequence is TGCGCCAGCGGCTTGGGGACAGGGTTCTATGGCTACACCTTC. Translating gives CASGLGTGFYGYTF.

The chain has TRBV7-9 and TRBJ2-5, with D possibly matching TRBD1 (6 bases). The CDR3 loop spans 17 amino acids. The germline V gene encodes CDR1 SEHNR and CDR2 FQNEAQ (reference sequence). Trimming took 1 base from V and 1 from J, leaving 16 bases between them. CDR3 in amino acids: CASSLGYREPIQETQYF. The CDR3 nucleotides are TGTGCCAGCAGCTTAGGGTACAGGGAACCTATCCAAGAGACCCAGTACTTC.

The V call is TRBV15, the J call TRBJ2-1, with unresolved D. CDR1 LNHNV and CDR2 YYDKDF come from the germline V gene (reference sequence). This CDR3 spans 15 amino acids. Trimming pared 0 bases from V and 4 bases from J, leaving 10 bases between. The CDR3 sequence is CATSREDAAYNEQFF. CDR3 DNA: TGTGCCACCAGCAGAGAGGATGCGGCGTACAATGAGCAGTTCTTC. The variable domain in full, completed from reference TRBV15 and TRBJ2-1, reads DAMVIQNPRYQVTQFGKPVTLSCSQTLNHNVMYWYQQKSSQAPKLLFHYYDKDFNNEADTPDNFQSRRPNTSFCFLDIRSPGLGDTAMYLCATSREDAAYNEQFFGPGTRLTVL.

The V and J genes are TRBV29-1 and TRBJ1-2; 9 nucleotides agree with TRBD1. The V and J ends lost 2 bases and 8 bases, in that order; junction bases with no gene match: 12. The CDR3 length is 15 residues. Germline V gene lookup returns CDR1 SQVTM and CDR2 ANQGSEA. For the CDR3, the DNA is TGCAGCGTTGAAAAATCGACAGGGGGGAGAGGCGGCTACACCTTC. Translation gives CSVEKSTGGRGGYTF.

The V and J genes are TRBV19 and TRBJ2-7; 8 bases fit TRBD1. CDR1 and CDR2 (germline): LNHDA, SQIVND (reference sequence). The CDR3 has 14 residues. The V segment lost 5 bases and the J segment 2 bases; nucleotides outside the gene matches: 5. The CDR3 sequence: CASSFQGAAYEQYF. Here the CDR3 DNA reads TGTGCCAGTAGTTTCCAGGGGGCGGCCTACGAGCAGTACTTC.

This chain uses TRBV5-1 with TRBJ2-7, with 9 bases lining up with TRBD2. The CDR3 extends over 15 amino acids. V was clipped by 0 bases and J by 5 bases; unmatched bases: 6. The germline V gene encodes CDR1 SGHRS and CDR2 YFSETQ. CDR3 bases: TGCGCCAGCAGCTTGGATGGCGGGAGGGCCGACGAGCAGTACTTC. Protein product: CASSLDGGRADEQYF.

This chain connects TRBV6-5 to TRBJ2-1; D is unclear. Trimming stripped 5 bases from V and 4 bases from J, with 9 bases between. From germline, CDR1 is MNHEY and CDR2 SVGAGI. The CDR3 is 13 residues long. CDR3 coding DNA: TGTGCCAGCAGTAATGGGCGATACAATGAGCAGTTCTTC. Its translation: CASSNGRYNEQFF.

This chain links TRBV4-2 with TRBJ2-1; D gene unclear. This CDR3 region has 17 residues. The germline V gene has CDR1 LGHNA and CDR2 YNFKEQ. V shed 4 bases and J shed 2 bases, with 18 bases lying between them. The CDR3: CASSPSSDFSPYNEQFF. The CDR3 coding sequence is TGTGCCAGCAGCCCTTCCTCTGACTTTTCCCCCTACAATGAGCAGTTCTTC.

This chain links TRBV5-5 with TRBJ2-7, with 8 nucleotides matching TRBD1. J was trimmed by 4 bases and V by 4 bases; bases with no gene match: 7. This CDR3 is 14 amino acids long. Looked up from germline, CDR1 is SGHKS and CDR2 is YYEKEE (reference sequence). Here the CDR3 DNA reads TGTGCCAGCAGCCCCGGGACAGGCTTTTACGAGCAGTACTTC. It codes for CASSPGTGFYEQYF.

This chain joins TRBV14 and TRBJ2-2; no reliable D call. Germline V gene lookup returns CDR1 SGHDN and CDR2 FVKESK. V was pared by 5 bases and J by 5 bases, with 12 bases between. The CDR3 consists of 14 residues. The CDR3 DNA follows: TGTGCCAGCAGCGTACGCACTACGACCGGGGAGCTGTTTTTT. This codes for CASSVRTTTGELFF. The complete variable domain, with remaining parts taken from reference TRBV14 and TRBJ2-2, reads EAGVTQFPSHSVIEKGQTVTLRCDPISGHDNLYWYRRVMGKEIKFLLHFVKESKQDESGMPNNRFLAERTGGTYSTLKVQPAELEDSGVYFCASSVRTTTGELFFGEGSRLTVL.

CDR3 protein: CASSLTGVTSGGNEQYF. CDR3 DNA sequence: TGTGCCAGCAGCTTAACAGGAGTGACTAGCGGGGGTAACGAGCAGTACTTC. The chain carries TRBV7-3 and TRBJ2-7; TRBD2 matches at 12 bases. This CDR3 comprises 17 residues. Germline V lookup: CDR1 SGHTA, CDR2 FQGTGA. Trimming took 0 bases from V and 5 from J; bases not matched to a gene: 8.

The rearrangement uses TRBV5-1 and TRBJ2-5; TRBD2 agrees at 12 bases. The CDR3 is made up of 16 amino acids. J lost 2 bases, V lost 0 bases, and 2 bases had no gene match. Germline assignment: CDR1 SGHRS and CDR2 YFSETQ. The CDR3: CASSLGLAGEQETQYF. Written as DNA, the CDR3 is TGCGCCAGCAGCTTGGGACTAGCGGGAGAGCAAGAGACCCAGTACTTC.

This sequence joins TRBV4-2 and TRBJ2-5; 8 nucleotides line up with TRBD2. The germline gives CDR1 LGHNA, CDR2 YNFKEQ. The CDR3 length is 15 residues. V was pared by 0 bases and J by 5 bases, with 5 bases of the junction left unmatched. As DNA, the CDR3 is TGTGCCAGCAGCCAAGAAGTGAGCGGGAGCGAGACCCAGTACTTC. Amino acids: CASSQEVSGSETQYF.

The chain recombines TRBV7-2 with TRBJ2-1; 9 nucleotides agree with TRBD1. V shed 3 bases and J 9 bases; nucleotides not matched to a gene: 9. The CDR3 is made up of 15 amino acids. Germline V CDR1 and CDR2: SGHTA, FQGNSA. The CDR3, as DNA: TGTGCCAGCAGCTTCCGGGACAGGGTGTTAGGTGAGCAGTTCTTC. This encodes CASSFRDRVLGEQFF.

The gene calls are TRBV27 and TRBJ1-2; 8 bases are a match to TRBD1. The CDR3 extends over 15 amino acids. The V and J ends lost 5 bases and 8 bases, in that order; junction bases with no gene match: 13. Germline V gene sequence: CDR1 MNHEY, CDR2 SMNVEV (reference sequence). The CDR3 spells CASSRQPGQAGGYTF. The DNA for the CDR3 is TGTGCCAGCAGTAGGCAACCGGGACAGGCGGGAGGCTACACCTTC.

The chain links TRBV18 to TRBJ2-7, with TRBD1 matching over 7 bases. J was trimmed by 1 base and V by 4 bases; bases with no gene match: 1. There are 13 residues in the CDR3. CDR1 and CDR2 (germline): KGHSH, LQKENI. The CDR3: CASSRGQSYEQYF. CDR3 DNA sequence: TGTGCCAGCTCACGGGGACAGTCCTACGAGCAGTACTTC.

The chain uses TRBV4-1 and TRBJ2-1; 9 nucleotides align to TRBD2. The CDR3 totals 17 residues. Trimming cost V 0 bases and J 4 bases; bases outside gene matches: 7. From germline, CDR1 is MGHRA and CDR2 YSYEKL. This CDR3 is CASSQDPTSGYYNEQFF. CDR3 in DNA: TGCGCCAGCAGCCAAGATCCTACTAGCGGGTATTACAATGAGCAGTTCTTC.